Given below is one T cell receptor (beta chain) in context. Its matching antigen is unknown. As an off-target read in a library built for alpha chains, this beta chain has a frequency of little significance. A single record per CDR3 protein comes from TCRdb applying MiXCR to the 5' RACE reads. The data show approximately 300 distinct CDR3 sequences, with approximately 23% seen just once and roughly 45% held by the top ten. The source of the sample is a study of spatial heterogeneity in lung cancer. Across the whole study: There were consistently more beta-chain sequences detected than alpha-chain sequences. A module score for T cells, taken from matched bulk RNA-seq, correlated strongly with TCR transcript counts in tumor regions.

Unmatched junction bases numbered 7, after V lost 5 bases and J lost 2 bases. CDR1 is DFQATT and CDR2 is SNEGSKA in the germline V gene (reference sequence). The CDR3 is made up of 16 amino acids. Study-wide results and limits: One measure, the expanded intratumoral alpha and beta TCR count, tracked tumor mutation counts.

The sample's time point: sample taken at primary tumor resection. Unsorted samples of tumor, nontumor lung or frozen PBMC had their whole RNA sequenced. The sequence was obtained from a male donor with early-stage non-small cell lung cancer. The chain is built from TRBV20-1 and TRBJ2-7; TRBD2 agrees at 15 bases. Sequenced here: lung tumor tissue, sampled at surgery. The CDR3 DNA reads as TGCAGTGCTTCCGGGACTAGCGGGAGGAACGCCTACGAGCAGTACTTC. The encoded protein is CSASGTSGRNAYEQYF.